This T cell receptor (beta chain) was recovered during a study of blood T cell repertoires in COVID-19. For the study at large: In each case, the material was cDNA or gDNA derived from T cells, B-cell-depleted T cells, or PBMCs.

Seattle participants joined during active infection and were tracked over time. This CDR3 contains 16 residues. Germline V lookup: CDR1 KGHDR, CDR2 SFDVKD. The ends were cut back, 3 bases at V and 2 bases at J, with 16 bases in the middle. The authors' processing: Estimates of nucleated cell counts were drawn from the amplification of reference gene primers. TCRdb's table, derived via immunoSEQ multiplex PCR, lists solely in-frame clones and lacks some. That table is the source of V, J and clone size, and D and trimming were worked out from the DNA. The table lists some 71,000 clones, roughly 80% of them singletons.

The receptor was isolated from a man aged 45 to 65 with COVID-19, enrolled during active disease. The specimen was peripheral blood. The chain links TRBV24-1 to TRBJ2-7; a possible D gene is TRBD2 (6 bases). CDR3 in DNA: TGTGCCACCAGTGATCGGGGGACGAGGACCCCCTACGAGCAGTACTTC. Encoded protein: CATSDRGTRTPYEQYF.